The 8 T cell receptor beta chains below all came from one sample that was sequenced in a study of T cells after somatic rescue of genetic block. Sequenced by immunoSEQ multiplex PCR; TCRdb stores in-frame clones only, minus some. The sample gives over 55,000 clones, 92% of which show up once; 2.5% to 3.5% is in the top ten. The sequenced material came from peripheral blood mononuclear cells (PBMCs). These receptors all come from a man in his forties.

V is TRBV5-4 and J is TRBJ2-1; no reliable D call. This CDR3 has 15 residues. Per the germline V gene, CDR1 is SGHNT and CDR2 is YYREEE (reference sequence). V shed 4 bases and J shed 7 bases, with 18 bases lying between them. CDR3 in amino acids: CASSPVGGRPNEQFF. CDR3 nucleotide sequence: TGTGCCAGCAGCCCGGTTGGCGGACGGCCTAATGAGCAGTTCTTC. Complete variable domain (other parts from reference TRBV5-4 and TRBJ2-1): ETGVTQSPTHLIKTRGQQVTLRCSSQSGHNTVSWYQQALGQGPQFIFQYYREEENGRGNFPPRFSGLQFPNYSSELNVNALELDDSALYLCASSPVGGRPNEQFFGPGTRLTVL.

The rearrangement links TRBV27 to TRBJ1-5; 8 nucleotides agree with TRBD1. CDR3 length: 15 amino acids. Germline lookup yields CDR1 MNHEY and CDR2 SMNVEV (reference sequence). The V segment lost 3 bases and the J segment 2 bases; nucleotides outside the gene matches: 3. CDR3 residues: CASSLTGAGNQPQHF. Here the CDR3 DNA reads TGTGCCAGCAGTTTGACAGGGGCCGGCAATCAGCCCCAGCATTTT.

V usage is TRBV7-6 and J usage is TRBJ2-5; TRBD1 aligns across 10 bases. J gave up 4 bases and V 5 bases, and 10 bases lay outside the gene matches. The CDR3 runs to 16 residues. The V gene's germline CDR1 is SGHVS and CDR2 FNYEAQ. CDR3 sequence (DNA): TGTGCCAGCAGCCCACACCGACAGGGGGCCCGAGAGACCCAGTACTTC. Translating it yields CASSPHRQGARETQYF.

The V and J genes are TRBV13 and TRBJ2-7; no reliable D call. V was trimmed by 4 bases and J by 3 bases, leaving 7 bases between them. Germline V lookup: CDR1 PRHDT, CDR2 FYEKMQ (reference sequence). The CDR3 has 12 residues. The CDR3 DNA sequence: TGTGCCAGCAGCTCCAGTGACTACGAGCAGTACTTC. The encoded protein is CASSSSDYEQYF.

The chain uses TRBV7-2 and TRBJ2-3; no definite D call. The CDR3 consists of 15 residues. Trimming pared 0 bases from V and 6 bases from J, leaving 13 bases between. Looked up from germline, CDR1 is SGHTA and CDR2 is FQGNSA. CDR3 in amino acids: CASSLAGNAVDTQYF. CDR3 in DNA: TGTGCCAGCAGCTTAGCAGGGAACGCGGTCGATACGCAGTATTTT.

V usage is TRBV7-9 and J usage is TRBJ2-7; D is undetermined. The CDR3 covers 11 residues. V dropped 3 bases and J dropped 6 bases, with 6 bases sitting between them. Germline V gene data show CDR1 as SEHNR and CDR2 as FQNEAQ (reference sequence). The CDR3 here is CASSFSAEQYF. The CDR3 DNA sequence: TGTGCCAGCAGCTTCTCGGCCGAGCAGTACTTC.

The chain is built from TRBV6-5 and TRBJ2-7; 8 bases are shared with TRBD1. The CDR3 has 15 residues. The germline V gene encodes CDR1 MNHEY and CDR2 SVGAGI. J was trimmed by 1 base and V by 6 bases; bases with no gene match: 8. CDR3 amino acids: CASRPDRGSSYEQYF. The DNA of the CDR3 is TGTGCCAGCAGACCCGACAGGGGTTCATCCTACGAGCAGTACTTC.

The rearrangement uses TRBV7-9 and TRBJ2-5; 10 nucleotides agree with TRBD2. CDR3 size: 14 residues. Germline V CDR1 and CDR2: SEHNR, FQNEAQ (reference sequence). The V segment lost 5 bases and the J segment 2 bases; nucleotides outside the gene matches: 2. The CDR3 DNA follows: TGTGCCAGCAGCCTGACTAGCGGGCAAGAGACCCAGTACTTC. This codes for CASSLTSGQETQYF.